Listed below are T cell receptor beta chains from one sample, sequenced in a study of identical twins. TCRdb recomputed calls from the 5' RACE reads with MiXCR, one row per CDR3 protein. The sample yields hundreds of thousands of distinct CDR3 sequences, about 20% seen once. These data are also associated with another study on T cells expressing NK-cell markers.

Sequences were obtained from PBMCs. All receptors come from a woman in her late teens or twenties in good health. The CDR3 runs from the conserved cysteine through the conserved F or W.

CDR3 protein: CASSYSRSRAQYF
J gene: TRBJ2-7
V gene: TRBV6-5

CDR3 protein: CASSFTGAGISYEQYF
J gene: TRBJ2-7
V gene: TRBV5-6

CDR3 protein: CAISAIRDRTPSEQYF
J gene: TRBJ2-7
V gene: TRBV10-3

CDR3 protein: CSATPGLAGAGDTQYF
J gene: TRBJ2-3
V gene: TRBV29-1

CDR3 protein: CASSLASTTDTQYF
J gene: TRBJ2-3
V gene: TRBV12-5

CDR3 protein: CSASGLAGLTDTQYF
J gene: TRBJ2-3
V gene: TRBV20-1

CDR3 protein: CASCLEETQYF
J gene: TRBJ2-5
V gene: TRBV6-2/TRBV6-3

CDR3 protein: CASRREAGRYDTQYF
J gene: TRBJ2-3
V gene: TRBV7-2

CDR3 protein: CASIMRAYEQYF
J gene: TRBJ2-7
V gene: TRBV2

CDR3 protein: CASSRNSGANVLTF
J gene: TRBJ2-6
V gene: TRBV12-3/TRBV12-4

CDR3 protein: CASSDAGSYNEQFF
J gene: TRBJ2-1
V gene: TRBV5-1

CDR3 protein: CASSPGLAGQLWGYEQYF
J gene: TRBJ2-7
V gene: TRBV11-2

CDR3 protein: CASSAGGLSGNTIYF
J gene: TRBJ1-3
V gene: TRBV7-7

CDR3 protein: CASSLSPGLAGVNEQFF
J gene: TRBJ2-1
V gene: TRBV5-1

CDR3 protein: CASSKPNRDRGKTEAFF
J gene: TRBJ1-1
V gene: TRBV7-6

CDR3 protein: CASSDRTGGEAKGLEQFF
J gene: TRBJ2-1
V gene: TRBV6-1

CDR3 protein: CASSLKLAQSSYNEQFF
J gene: TRBJ2-1
V gene: TRBV5-5

CDR3 protein: CASSPLAGDNEQFF
J gene: TRBJ2-1
V gene: TRBV12-3/TRBV12-4

CDR3 protein: CASSKRRDYNEQFF
J gene: TRBJ2-1
V gene: TRBV7-9

CDR3 protein: CASSVGGELGTQYF
J gene: TRBJ2-5
V gene: TRBV9

CDR3 protein: CASTSPRARGGSETQYF
J gene: TRBJ2-5
V gene: TRBV2

CDR3 protein: CASSLVGTGRLTGELFF
J gene: TRBJ2-2
V gene: TRBV5-1

CDR3 protein: CASSLAGVETQYF
J gene: TRBJ2-5
V gene: TRBV11-2

CDR3 protein: CARDSHDRTDTQYF
J gene: TRBJ2-3
V gene: TRBV2

CDR3 protein: CASRLVSSGANVLTF
J gene: TRBJ2-6
V gene: TRBV27

CDR3 protein: CASSETGGPSVYNEQFF
J gene: TRBJ2-1
V gene: TRBV5-6

CDR3 protein: CASSYALGQGTARSYNEQFF
J gene: TRBJ2-1
V gene: TRBV6-2/TRBV6-3

CDR3 protein: CSARGLRLAGGDRDTQYF
J gene: TRBJ2-3
V gene: TRBV20-1

CDR3 protein: CASSLWGADFTDTQYF
J gene: TRBJ2-3
V gene: TRBV11-1

CDR3 protein: CASSPQEGALEKLFF
J gene: TRBJ1-4
V gene: TRBV6-1

CDR3 protein: CASSLLLGDEQFF
J gene: TRBJ2-1
V gene: TRBV27

CDR3 protein: CASTRGAGNYEQYF
J gene: TRBJ2-7
V gene: TRBV3-1

CDR3 protein: CASSSRSRSEGRVYEQYF
J gene: TRBJ2-7
V gene: TRBV27

CDR3 protein: CASRSVDLPYNEQFF
J gene: TRBJ2-1
V gene: TRBV27

CDR3 protein: CASSLDRREQGTEAFF
J gene: TRBJ1-1
V gene: TRBV7-7

CDR3 protein: CASSPDRGPGYTF
J gene: TRBJ1-2
V gene: TRBV7-2

CDR3 protein: CSAQPRSAEQFF
J gene: TRBJ2-1
V gene: TRBV20-1

CDR3 protein: CASSPGGSFVNEQFF
J gene: TRBJ2-1
V gene: TRBV7-9

CDR3 protein: CASRDAGPPTQYF
J gene: TRBJ2-3
V gene: TRBV25-1

CDR3 protein: CSPRESYNEQFF
J gene: TRBJ2-1
V gene: TRBV20-1

CDR3 protein: CAISVSYEQYF
J gene: TRBJ2-7
V gene: TRBV10-3

CDR3 protein: CAISGTSGSLNIQYF
J gene: TRBJ2-4
V gene: TRBV2

CDR3 protein: CATSRDGGNTEAFF
J gene: TRBJ1-1
V gene: TRBV15

CDR3 protein: CASMGPNTGELFF
J gene: TRBJ2-2
V gene: TRBV6-2/TRBV6-3

CDR3 protein: CASSLAPGADGYTF
J gene: TRBJ1-2
V gene: TRBV5-1

CDR3 protein: CASSPYTNTEAFF
J gene: TRBJ1-1
V gene: TRBV4-3

CDR3 protein: CASSLTSNEQYF
J gene: TRBJ2-7
V gene: TRBV12-3/TRBV12-4

CDR3 protein: CASSLSFQIFSGANVLTF
J gene: TRBJ2-6
V gene: TRBV5-1

CDR3 protein: CASSLALLAGGPYEQYF
J gene: TRBJ2-7
V gene: TRBV5-1

CDR3 protein: CASSPFRSSYNEQFF
J gene: TRBJ2-1
V gene: TRBV12-3/TRBV12-4

CDR3 protein: CASSLGVGVGYTF
J gene: TRBJ1-2
V gene: TRBV12-3/TRBV12-4

CDR3 protein: CAISGGGADTQYF
J gene: TRBJ2-3
V gene: TRBV10-3

CDR3 protein: CASSGSYHVNEQFF
J gene: TRBJ2-1
V gene: TRBV12-3/TRBV12-4

CDR3 protein: CASSYQDGYNSPLHF
J gene: TRBJ1-6
V gene: TRBV6-2/TRBV6-3

CDR3 protein: CASSEDRGREKLFF
J gene: TRBJ1-4
V gene: TRBV10-2

CDR3 protein: CSVEWGAREKLFF
J gene: TRBJ1-4
V gene: TRBV29-1